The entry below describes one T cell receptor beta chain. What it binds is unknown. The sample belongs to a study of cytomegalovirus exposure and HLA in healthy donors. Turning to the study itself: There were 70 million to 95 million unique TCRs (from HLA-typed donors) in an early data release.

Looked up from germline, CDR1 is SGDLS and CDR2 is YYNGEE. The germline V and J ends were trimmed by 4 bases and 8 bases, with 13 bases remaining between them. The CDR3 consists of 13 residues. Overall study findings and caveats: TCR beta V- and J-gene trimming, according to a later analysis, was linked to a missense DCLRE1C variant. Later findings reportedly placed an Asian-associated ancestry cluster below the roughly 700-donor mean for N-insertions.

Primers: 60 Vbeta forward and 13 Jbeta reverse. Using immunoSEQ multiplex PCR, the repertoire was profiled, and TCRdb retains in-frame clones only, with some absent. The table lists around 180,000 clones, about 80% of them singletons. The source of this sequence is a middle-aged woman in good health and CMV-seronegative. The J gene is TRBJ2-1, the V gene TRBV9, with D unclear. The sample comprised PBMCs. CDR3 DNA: TGTGCCAGCAGCCACGCAGGTCGAGATGAGCAGTTCTTC. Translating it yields CASSHAGRDEQFF. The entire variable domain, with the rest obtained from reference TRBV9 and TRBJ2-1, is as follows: DSGVTQTPKHLITATGQRVTLRCSPRSGDLSVYWYQQSLDQGLQFLIQYYNGEERAKGNILERFSAQQFPDLHSELNLSSLELGDSALYFCASSHAGRDEQFFGPGTRLTVL.